The present T cell receptor (beta chain) was sequenced within a study of neoadjuvant anti-PD-1 for oral cavity cancer. Some clones are missing from TCRdb's copy, which holds only in-frame ones; the method was immunoSEQ multiplex PCR. The top ten hold approximately 3% of the sample, which has about 72,000 clones, around four fifths seen once. This material consisted of PBMCs, taken before nivolumab (anti-PD-1) treatment. The sequence derives from a person between 35 and 79 years old with oral cavity squamous cell carcinoma.

CDR3 loop: CAVLMHLAGGDKDEQYF. Here the CDR3 DNA reads TGTGCCGTCCTCATGCACCTAGCGGGAGGGGATAAGGACGAGCAGTACTTC. The rearrangement links TRBV21-1 to TRBJ2-7; TRBD2 is the table's D call, not checked against the DNA. TRBV21-1 counts as a pseudogene. The CDR3 spans 17 residues.